Below, one T cell receptor beta chain is given with its context. PCR was performed using 60 Vbeta and 13 Jbeta primers. Profiling relied on immunoSEQ multiplex PCR, and the TCRdb table lists in-frame clones only, not all of them. The sample consists of 150,000 or so clones, roughly 77% of them appearing once. These data originate in a study of cytomegalovirus exposure and HLA in healthy donors. Across the study: The roughly 120 million unique TCR beta sequences, from about 180 million T cells, were found by an earlier analysis. Genotyping showed roughly 81% of roughly 390 donors falling in the Caucasian-associated ancestry cluster.

Trimming cost V 3 bases and J 3 bases; bases outside gene matches: 3. Germline V gene data show CDR1 as MNHEY and CDR2 as SMNVEV (reference sequence). The CDR3 covers 14 residues. The sequence derives from a young man in good health and CMV-seropositive. The chain has TRBV27 and TRBJ2-3, with 7 bases identical to TRBD1. The sample taken for sequencing was PBMCs. CDR3 sequence (DNA): TGTGCCAGCAGTTTTGGGACAGTTACAGATACGCAGTATTTT. This sequence encodes CASSFGTVTDTQYF.